Included here is one T cell receptor (beta chain) sequence, with context. Trimming removed 2 bases at V and 6 bases at J, with 8 bases between. The CDR3 runs 13 residues. Germline-derived CDR1 and CDR2 are MDHEN and SYDVKM. The sample belongs to a study of CD8 T cells in ankylosing spondylitis. In making TCR beta libraries, quantitative 5'-RACE with molecular barcodes was used. MiXCR was run by TCRdb on the 5' RACE reads, yielding one entry per CDR3 protein. This sample has approximately 250,000 distinct CDR3 sequences, with 8% to 9% found just once. V usage is TRBV28 and J usage is TRBJ2-4, with no clear D. The sample consisted of blood, either unsorted or a sorted T cell fraction (not recorded which). This TCR came from a female donor with ankylosing spondylitis or in good health (not recorded which). The CDR3 loop is CASSLESGNIQYF. The CDR3 bases are TGTGCCAGCAGTTTAGAAAGTGGAAACATTCAGTACTTC.